One sample yielded the 9 T cell receptor beta chains listed below, sequenced in a study of T cells in Graves' hyperthyroidism and ophthalmopathy. Amplification of TCR beta CDR3 regions was performed using RNA transcripts as template. Using the HTBI primer set, a first-round RT-PCR was run on the TCR CDR3. TCRdb processed the multiplex PCR reads anew with MiXCR; each CDR3 protein has one entry. This sample yields 490,000 or so distinct CDR3 sequences, of which approximately 23% are seen a single time; around 47% belongs to the top ten. Sequencing was carried out using blood. The receptors stem from a woman in her 70s with Graves' ophthalmopathy.

The V call is TRBV5-1, the J call TRBJ2-7, with a possible D match to TRBD1 (5 bases). V lost 3 bases to trimming and J lost 3 bases, with 10 bases between them. The germline CDR1 and CDR2 sequences are SGHRS and YFSETQ. The CDR3 consists of 13 residues. The CDR3 protein is CASSYTGIYEQYF. The CDR3 DNA sequence: TGCGCCAGCAGCTATACAGGAATCTACGAGCAGTACTTC.

V gene TRBV4-3 combines with J gene TRBJ2-7, with 11 bases matching TRBD1. V lost 0 bases, J lost 4 bases, and 2 bases stayed unmatched. There are 15 residues in the CDR3. Germline V gene lookup returns CDR1 LGHNA and CDR2 YSLEER. The CDR3 bases are TGCGCCAGCAGCCAAGAGGGACAGGGGGGATACGAGCAGTACTTC. This gives the protein CASSQEGQGGYEQYF.

There are a few counts of this clonotype. The chain recombines TRBV3-1 with TRBJ2-5; a possible D gene is TRBD2 (6 bases). The CDR3 covers 13 residues. The germline V gene encodes CDR1 LGHDT and CDR2 YNNKEL (reference sequence). Trimming took 1 base from V and 11 from J, leaving 14 bases between them. The CDR3 is CASSQVEGLRQYF. CDR3 bases: TGTGCCAGCAGCCAAGTGGAGGGTTTACGTCAGTACTTC.

The genes are TRBV20-1 and TRBJ2-3, with D possibly matching TRBD2 (6 bases). The V end was cut by 7 bases, the J end by 1 base, with 9 bases between. The length of the CDR3 is 12 residues. Germline CDR1 and CDR2: DFQATT and SNEGSKA (reference sequence). The DNA for the CDR3 is TGCAGTGGAGCGGGCGGCACAGATACGCAGTATTTT. It yields the protein CSGAGGTDTQYF.

This clonotype was seen more than once but under ten times. V and J are TRBV4-2 and TRBJ2-5; 7 bases align to TRBD1. The germline CDR1 and CDR2 sequences are LGHNA and YNFKEQ. This CDR3 comprises 13 residues. Germline trimming cut 5 bases from V and 2 bases from J; bases unmatched to any gene: 2. For the CDR3, the DNA is TGTGCCAGCAGCAAGGGACAGCAAGAGACCCAGTACTTC. Its protein product is CASSKGQQETQYF.

This clonotype was detected many times. V and J are TRBV27 and TRBJ2-5; D is perhaps TRBD1 (6 bases). The CDR3 contains 13 residues. Germline V lookup: CDR1 MNHEY, CDR2 SMNVEV (reference sequence). The V end was cut by 5 bases, the J end by 6 bases, with 13 bases between. The chain's CDR3 is CASSLGQRQTQYF. DNA of the CDR3: TGTGCCAGCAGTCTAGGACAGCGGCAGACCCAGTACTTC.

This rearrangement joins TRBV7-2 to TRBJ2-2, with D unresolved. This CDR3 comprises 16 residues. Germline CDR1 and CDR2: SGHTA and FQGNSA. Trimming removed 2 bases at V and 0 bases at J, with 10 bases between. The CDR3 nucleotides read TGTGCCAGCAGCTTAAATGGAGCCACGAACACCGGGGAGCTGTTTTTT. This gives the protein CASSLNGATNTGELFF.

Many counts were recorded for this clonotype. This chain uses TRBV6-2 or TRBV6-3 with TRBJ1-1; possible D gene TRBD1, 5 bases. V gave up 6 bases and J gave up 0 bases, with 14 bases separating them. Germline V lookup: CDR1 MNHEY, CDR2 SVGEGT. This CDR3 comprises 15 residues. In nucleotides, the CDR3 is TGTGCCAGCAGACTCCTTAGGGGCATGAACACTGAAGCTTTCTTT. Protein: CASRLLRGMNTEAFF.

In the case of this clonotype: Compared with germline, one end of the junction differs, possibly owing to a read error. This chain uses TRBV5-4 with TRBJ2-6; D unresolved. CDR1 SGHNT and CDR2 YYREEE come from the germline V gene (reference sequence). The CDR3 contains 15 residues. The CDR3 DNA is TGTGCCAGCAGCTTAGGCCGGTCTGGCGCCAACGTCCTGACTTTC. It specifies CASSLGRSGANVLTF.